This T cell receptor (beta chain) was captured by sequencing in a study of blood T cell repertoires in COVID-19. Study-level background: Samples of COVID-19 (acute and convalescent) were obtained from the United States, Italy and Spain. From T cells, B-cell-depleted T cells, or PBMCs came the material, which was cDNA or gDNA.

The CDR3 spans 15 residues. The germline V gene has CDR1 MNHEY and CDR2 SVGAGI. Trimming took 5 bases from V and 7 from J, leaving 15 bases between them. Seattle-derived patients entered the study during active infection and were followed longitudinally. Sequenced by immunoSEQ multiplex PCR; TCRdb stores in-frame clones only, minus some. The top ten clones hold 0.8% to 1.3% of a sample with around 310,000 clones, 90% of them seen once. The clonotype originates from a woman aged 40-49 years with COVID-19, enrolled during active disease. The chain combines TRBV6-5 with TRBJ1-6, with D unresolved. Sample: peripheral blood. CDR3 loop: CASSPRRMRNSPLHF. The CDR3 nucleotides read TGTGCCAGCAGTCCCCGCCGCATGAGGAATTCACCCCTCCACTTT.